This T cell receptor beta chain was identified during a study of T cell repertoires in cytomegalovirus infection. Each CDR3 protein is one row after TCRdb ran MiXCR on the reads. The table lists roughly 51,000 distinct CDR3 sequences, over 15% of them singletons. CDR3 length: 14 residues. The germline gives CDR1 SGHVS, CDR2 FNYEAQ. The sample holds a few counts of this clonotype. Antigen: not known. Compared with germline, one end of the junction differs, possibly owing to a read error. The gene calls are TRBV7-6 and TRBJ2-7; 8 nucleotides match TRBD2. This receptor was identified in a human donor in good health (CMV status not recorded). Some clones in this sample may be carry-over from other donors' samples. The sample in question was CD8+ T cells from cultured PBMCs, obtained from culture after CMV antigen stimulation. The CDR3 DNA reads as TGTGCCAGCAGCCTAGCGGGCGAAGACTACGAGCAGTACTTC. Translated, it gives CASSLAGEDYEQYF.